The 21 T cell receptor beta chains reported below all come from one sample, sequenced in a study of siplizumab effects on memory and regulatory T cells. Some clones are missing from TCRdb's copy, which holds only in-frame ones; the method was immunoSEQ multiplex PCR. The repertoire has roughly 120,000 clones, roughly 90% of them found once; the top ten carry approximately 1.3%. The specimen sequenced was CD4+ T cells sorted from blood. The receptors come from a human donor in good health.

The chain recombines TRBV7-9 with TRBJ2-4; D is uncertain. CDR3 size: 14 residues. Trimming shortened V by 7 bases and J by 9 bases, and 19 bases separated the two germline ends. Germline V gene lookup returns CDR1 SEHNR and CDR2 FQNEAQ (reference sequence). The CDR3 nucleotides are TGTGCCAGCAACCTTACGCCCCAGGAAGGCATTCAGTACTTC. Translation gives CASNLTPQEGIQYF. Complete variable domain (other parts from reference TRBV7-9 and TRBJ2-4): DTGVSQNPRHKITKRGQNVTFRCDPISEHNRLYWYRQTLGQGPEFLTYFQNEAQLEKSRLLSDRFSAERPKGSFSTLEIQRTEQGDSAMYLCASNLTPQEGIQYFGAGTRLSVL.

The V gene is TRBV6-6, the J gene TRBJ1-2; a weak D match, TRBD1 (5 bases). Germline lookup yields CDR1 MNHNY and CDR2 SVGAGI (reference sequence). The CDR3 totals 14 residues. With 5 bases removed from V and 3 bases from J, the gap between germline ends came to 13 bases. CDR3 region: CASSPRGWDYGYTF. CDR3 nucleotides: TGTGCCAGCAGTCCCCGGGGGTGGGACTATGGCTACACCTTC.

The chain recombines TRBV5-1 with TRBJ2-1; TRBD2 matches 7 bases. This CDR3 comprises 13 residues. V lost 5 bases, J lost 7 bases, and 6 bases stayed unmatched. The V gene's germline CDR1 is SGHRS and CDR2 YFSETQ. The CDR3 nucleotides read TGCGCCAGCAGACCGACTAGCCGGAATGAGCAGTTCTTC. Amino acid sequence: CASRPTSRNEQFF.

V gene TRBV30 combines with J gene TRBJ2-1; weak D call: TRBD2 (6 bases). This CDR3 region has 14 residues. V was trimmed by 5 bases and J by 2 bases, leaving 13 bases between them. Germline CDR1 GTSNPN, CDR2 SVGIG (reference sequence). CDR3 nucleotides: TGTGCCTGGGACGGGGACTCCACCTACAATGAGCAGTTCTTC. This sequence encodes CAWDGDSTYNEQFF.

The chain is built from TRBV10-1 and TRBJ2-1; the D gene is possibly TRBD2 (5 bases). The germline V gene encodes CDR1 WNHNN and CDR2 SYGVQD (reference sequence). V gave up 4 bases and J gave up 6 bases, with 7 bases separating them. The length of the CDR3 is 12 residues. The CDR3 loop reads CASSVRGNEQFF. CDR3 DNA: TGCGCCAGCAGTGTTCGGGGCAATGAGCAGTTCTTC.

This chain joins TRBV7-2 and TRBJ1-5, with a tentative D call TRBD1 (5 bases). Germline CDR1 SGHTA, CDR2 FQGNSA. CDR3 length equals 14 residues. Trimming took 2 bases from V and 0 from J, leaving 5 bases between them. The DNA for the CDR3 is TGTGCCAGCAGCTTAAGGGGTAGCAATCAGCCCCAGCATTTT. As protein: CASSLRGSNQPQHF.

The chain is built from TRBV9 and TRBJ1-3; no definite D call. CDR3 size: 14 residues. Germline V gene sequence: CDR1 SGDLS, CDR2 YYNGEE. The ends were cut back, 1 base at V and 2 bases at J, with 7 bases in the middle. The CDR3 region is CASSVSVTGNTIYF. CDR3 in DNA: TGTGCCAGCAGCGTATCTGTGACTGGAAACACCATATATTTT.

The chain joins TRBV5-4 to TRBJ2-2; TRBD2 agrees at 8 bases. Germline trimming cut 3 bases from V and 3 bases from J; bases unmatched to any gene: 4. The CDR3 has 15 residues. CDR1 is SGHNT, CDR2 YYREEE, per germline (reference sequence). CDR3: CASSSEAGDTGELFF. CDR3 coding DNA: TGTGCCAGCAGCTCAGAAGCGGGAGACACCGGGGAGCTGTTTTTT.

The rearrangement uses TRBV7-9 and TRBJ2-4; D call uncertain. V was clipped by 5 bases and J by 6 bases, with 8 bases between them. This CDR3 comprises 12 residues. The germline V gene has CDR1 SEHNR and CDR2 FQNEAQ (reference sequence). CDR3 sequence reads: CASSPQGNIQYF. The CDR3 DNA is TGTGCCAGCAGCCCCCAAGGAAACATTCAGTACTTC.

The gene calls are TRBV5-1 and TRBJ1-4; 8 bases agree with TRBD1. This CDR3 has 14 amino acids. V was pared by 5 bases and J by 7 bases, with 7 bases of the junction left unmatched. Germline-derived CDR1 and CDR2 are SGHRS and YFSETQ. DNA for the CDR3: TGCGCCAGCAGTAAGGACAGGGATGGTGAAAAACTGTTTTTT. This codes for CASSKDRDGEKLFF.

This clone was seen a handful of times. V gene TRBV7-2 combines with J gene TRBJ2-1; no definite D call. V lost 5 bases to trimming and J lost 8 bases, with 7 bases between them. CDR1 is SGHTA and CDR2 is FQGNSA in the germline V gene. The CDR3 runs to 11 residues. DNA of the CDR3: TGTGCCAGCAGCGCGCTGGATGAGCAGTTCTTC. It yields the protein CASSALDEQFF.

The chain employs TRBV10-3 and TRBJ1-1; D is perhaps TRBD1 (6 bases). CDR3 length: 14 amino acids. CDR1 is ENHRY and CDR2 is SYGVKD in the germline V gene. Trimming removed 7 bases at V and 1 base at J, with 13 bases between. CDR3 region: CAINFGGPNTEAFF. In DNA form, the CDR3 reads TGTGCCATCAACTTCGGGGGCCCGAACACTGAAGCTTTCTTT.

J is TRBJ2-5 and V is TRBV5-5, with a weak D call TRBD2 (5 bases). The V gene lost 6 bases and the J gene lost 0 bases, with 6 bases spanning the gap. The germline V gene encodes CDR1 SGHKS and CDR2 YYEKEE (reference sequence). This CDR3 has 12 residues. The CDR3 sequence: CASTGYQETQYF. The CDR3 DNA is TGTGCCAGCACGGGGTACCAAGAGACCCAGTACTTC. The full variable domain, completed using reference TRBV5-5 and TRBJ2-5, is DAGVTQSPTHLIKTRGQQVTLRCSPISGHKSVSWYQQVLGQGPQFIFQYYEKEERGRGNFPDRFSARQFPNYSSELNVNALLLGDSALYLCASTGYQETQYFGPGTRLLVL.

The CDR3 region has the DNA TGTGCCAGCAGCTTGTCTGCTTACTCCTACGAGCAGTACTTC. The encoded protein is CASSLSAYSYEQYF. This rearrangement joins TRBV5-4 to TRBJ2-7, with D unresolved. This CDR3 region has 14 residues. Trimming stripped 1 base from V and 0 bases from J, with 8 bases between. Germline V CDR1 and CDR2: SGHNT, YYREEE (reference sequence).

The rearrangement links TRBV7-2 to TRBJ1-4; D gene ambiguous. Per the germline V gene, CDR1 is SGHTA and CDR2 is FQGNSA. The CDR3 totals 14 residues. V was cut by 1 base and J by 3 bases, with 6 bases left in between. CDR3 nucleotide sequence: TGTGCCAGCAGCTTAGACGGGTCTAATGAAAAACTGTTTTTT. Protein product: CASSLDGSNEKLFF.

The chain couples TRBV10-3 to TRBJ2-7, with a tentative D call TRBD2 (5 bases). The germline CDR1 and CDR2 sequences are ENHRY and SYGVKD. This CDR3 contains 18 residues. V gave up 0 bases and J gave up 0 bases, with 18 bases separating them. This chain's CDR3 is CAISESQPRTGISYEQYF. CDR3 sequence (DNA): TGTGCCATCAGTGAGTCTCAACCTAGGACTGGTATCTCCTACGAGCAGTACTTC.

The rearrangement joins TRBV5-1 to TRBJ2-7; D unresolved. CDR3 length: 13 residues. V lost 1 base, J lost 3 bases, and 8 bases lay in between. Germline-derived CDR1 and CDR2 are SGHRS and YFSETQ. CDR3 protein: CASSLFQNYEQYF. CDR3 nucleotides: TGCGCCAGCAGCTTGTTTCAGAACTACGAGCAGTACTTC.

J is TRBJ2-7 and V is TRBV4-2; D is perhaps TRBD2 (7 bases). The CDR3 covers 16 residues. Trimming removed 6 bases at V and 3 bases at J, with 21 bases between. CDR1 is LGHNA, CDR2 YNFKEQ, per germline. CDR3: CASRGGPDAGNYEQYF. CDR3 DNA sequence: TGTGCCAGCAGGGGGGGGCCCGACGCGGGAAACTACGAGCAGTACTTC.

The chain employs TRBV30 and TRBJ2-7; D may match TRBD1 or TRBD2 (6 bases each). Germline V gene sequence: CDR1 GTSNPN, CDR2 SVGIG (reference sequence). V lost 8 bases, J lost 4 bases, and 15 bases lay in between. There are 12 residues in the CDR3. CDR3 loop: CAARGRIYEQYF. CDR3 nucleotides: TGTGCCGCCCGGGGGCGGATTTACGAGCAGTACTTC.

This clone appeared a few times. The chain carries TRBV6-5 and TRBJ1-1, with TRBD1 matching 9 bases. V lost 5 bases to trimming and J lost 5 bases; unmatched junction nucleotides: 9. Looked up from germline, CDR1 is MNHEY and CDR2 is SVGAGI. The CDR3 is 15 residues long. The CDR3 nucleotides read TGTGCCAGCAGTCGAACCGGGACAGGGAGGACTGAAGCTTTCTTT. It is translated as CASSRTGTGRTEAFF.

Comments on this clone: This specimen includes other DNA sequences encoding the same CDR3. CDR3 protein: CASLPDVPNTGELFF. The DNA for the CDR3 is TGCGCCAGCTTGCCGGACGTACCGAACACCGGGGAGCTGTTTTTT. This rearrangement joins TRBV5-1 to TRBJ2-2; D gene unclear. In germline, CDR1 is SGHRS, CDR2 YFSETQ. This CDR3 is 15 amino acids long. The ends were cut back, 7 bases at V and 0 bases at J, with 13 bases in the middle. The variable domain in full, completed from reference TRBV5-1 and TRBJ2-2, reads KAGVTQTPRYLIKTRGQQVTLSCSPISGHRSVSWYQQTPGQGLQFLFEYFSETQRNKGNFPGRFSGRQFSNSRSEMNVSTLELGDSALYLCASLPDVPNTGELFFGEGSRLTVL.